A selection of T cell receptor beta chains follows, all from one sample in a study of T cells in Graves' hyperthyroidism and ophthalmopathy. TCRdb independently ran MiXCR on the multiplex PCR reads; one entry per CDR3 protein. The profile covers about 640,000 distinct CDR3 sequences, with roughly 15% appearing a single time and around 13% taken by the ten largest. The sequenced sample was blood. Receptors originate from a woman in her forties or fifties with Graves' ophthalmopathy. Both conserved end residues are part of each CDR3. The D gene is left open where the match is weak. Expanded clones are given a class, and other clones once, few, many or no size at all.

v_call	clone_size	d_call	j_call	cdr3_aa	cdr3_nt
TRBV5-1	.	.	TRBJ2-5	CASSQQGEEETQYF	TGCGCCAGCAGCCAACAGGGAGAGGAAGAGACCCAGTACTTC
TRBV7-3	many	.	TRBJ2-2	CATRTTNTGELFF	TGTGCCACCCGGACAACCAACACCGGGGAGCTGTTTTTT
TRBV7-3	many	.	TRBJ2-1	CASSLRAGTYNEQFF	TGTGCCAGCAGCTTAAGGGCGGGAACCTACAATGAGCAGTTCTTC
TRBV4-3	.	TRBD2	TRBJ2-1	CASSQRRLAEYNEQFF	TGCGCCAGCAGCCAACGAAGACTAGCGGAATACAATGAGCAGTTCTTC
TRBV27	.	.	TRBJ2-5	CASSRRVRGQETQYF	TGTGCCAGCAGTAGGAGGGTACGGGGCCAAGAGACCCAGTACTTC
TRBV20-1	many	.	TRBJ2-7	CSARDLSGSYEQYF	TGCAGTGCTAGAGATCTTAGCGGTAGCTACGAGCAGTACTTC
TRBV28	many	.	TRBJ2-7	CASRGTIYEQYF	TGTGCCAGCAGAGGGACAATCTACGAGCAGTACTTC
TRBV7-8	.	.	TRBJ2-5	CASSLGQVVGGGRETQYF	TGTGCCAGCAGCTTAGGTCAGGTCGTGGGGGGAGGTCGAGAGACCCAGTACTTC
TRBV7-2	few	.	TRBJ2-1	CASSLATFRNEQFF	TGTGCCAGCAGCTTAGCGACGTTCCGCAATGAGCAGTTCTTC
TRBV29-1	few	TRBD2	TRBJ2-1	CSVNSGNENEQFF	TGCAGCGTTAATAGCGGGAACGAGAATGAGCAGTTCTTC
TRBV7-6	few	.	TRBJ2-7	CASSLSARAHEQYF	TGTGCCAGCAGCTTATCGGCCAGGGCCCACGAGCAGTACTTC
TRBV7-2	many	TRBD2	TRBJ2-3	CASSLVASGRTDTQYF	TGTGCCAGCAGCTTAGTGGCTAGCGGGAGAACAGATACGCAGTATTTT
TRBV20-1	many	.	TRBJ2-7	CSAPNTGSYEQYF	TGCAGTGCCCCAAATACCGGCTCCTACGAGCAGTACTTC
TRBV24-1	many	TRBD1	TRBJ1-1	CATSDTRDRNEAFF	TGTGCCACCAGTGACACCCGGGACAGGAATGAAGCTTTCTTT
TRBV6-2/TRBV6-3	few	.	TRBJ1-3	CASSSPGQPTGNTIYF	TGTGCCAGCAGTTCCCCTGGACAGCCAACTGGAAACACCATATATTTT
TRBV6-2/TRBV6-3	.	.	TRBJ1-4	CASRRFNEKLFF	TGTGCCAGCCGGAGATTCAATGAAAAACTGTTTTTT
TRBV14	.	TRBD2	TRBJ2-7	CASSQEATVAGVNYEQYF	TGTGCCAGCAGTCAAGAGGCCACAGTAGCGGGAGTTAACTACGAGCAGTACTTC
TRBV7-6	many	.	TRBJ2-1	CASSYLGQPNEQFF	TGTGCCAGCAGCTACCTAGGACAGCCCAATGAGCAGTTCTTC
TRBV18	many	.	TRBJ1-1	CASSPSIQGDQEAAFF	TGTGCCAGCTCACCATCGATTCAGGGAGATCAGGAGGCAGCTTTCTTT
TRBV4-3	few	.	TRBJ2-1	CASSPDPGEWSYNEQFF	TGCGCCAGCAGCCCCGATCCGGGGGAGTGGTCCTACAATGAGCAGTTCTTC
TRBV6-1	.	.	TRBJ1-1	CASNLGPNTEAFF	TGTGCCAGCAATCTAGGCCCGAACACTGAAGCTTTCTTT
TRBV5-1	.	.	TRBJ2-7	CASRKPGDEQYF	TGTGCCAGCCGAAAACCCGGGGACGAGCAGTACTTC
TRBV27	many	.	TRBJ2-3	CASSFRRSSTDTQYF	TGTGCCAGCAGTTTTCGGCGGAGTAGCACAGATACGCAGTATTTT
TRBV7-9	.	.	TRBJ2-3	CASSLNNQPQYF	TGTGCCAGCAGTTTGAACAATCAGCCCCAGTATTTT
TRBV18	many	.	TRBJ1-4	CASSPGTDEKLFF	TGTGCCAGCTCACCCGGGACGGACGAAAAACTGTTTTTT
TRBV6-2/TRBV6-3	.	TRBD1	TRBJ2-1	CATLRAGGNNEQFF	TGTGCCACCCTCCGGGCAGGGGGCAACAATGAGCAGTTCTTC
TRBV28	many	.	TRBJ2-7	CASRVPLYSHEQYF	TGTGCCAGCAGAGTACCACTATATTCTCACGAGCAGTACTTC
TRBV2	many	.	TRBJ1-4	CASSDTRVASNEKLFF	TGTGCCAGCAGTGATACCCGGGTAGCCTCGAATGAAAAACTGTTTTTT
TRBV10-3	many	TRBD2	TRBJ2-7	CAISDSGLAGVGYEQYF	TGTGCCATCAGTGATAGCGGACTAGCGGGAGTCGGCTACGAGCAGTACTTC
TRBV6-1	.	TRBD1	TRBJ2-5	CASSTSGQAGRETQYF	TGTGCCAGCAGTACATCCGGACAGGCCGGGCGGGAGACCCAGTACTTC
TRBV5-6	.	.	TRBJ1-2	CASSLPGGGGLGYGYTF	TGTGCCAGCAGCTTGCCTGGGGGAGGGGGACTGGGCTATGGCTACACCTTC
TRBV12-3/TRBV12-4	.	TRBD2	TRBJ2-2	CASRGAGKPGELFF	TGTGCCAGCAGGGGAGCGGGAAAGCCCGGGGAGCTGTTTTTT
TRBV25-1	few	TRBD2	TRBJ2-7	CASSEPGTSLFSYEQYF	TGTGCCAGCAGTGAACCCGGGACTAGTCTGTTCTCCTACGAGCAGTACTTC
TRBV12-3/TRBV12-4	few	TRBD2	TRBJ2-1	CATLPAASGFGTEQFF	TGTGCCACCCTCCCAGCGGCTAGCGGGTTCGGCACTGAGCAGTTCTTC
TRBV28	many	.	TRBJ2-7	CASTGGGSYEQYF	TGTGCCAGCACCGGAGGGGGTTCCTACGAGCAGTACTTC
TRBV27	many	TRBD1	TRBJ1-2	CASSLGTAFGYTF	TGTGCCAGCAGTCTTGGGACAGCCTTTGGCTACACCTTC
TRBV7-2	many	.	TRBJ2-2	CASSRWLTGELFF	TGTGCCAGCAGCCGGTGGTTAACCGGGGAGCTGTTTTTT
TRBV3-1	many	TRBD2	TRBJ2-3	CASSQDLAGTQYF	TGTGCCAGCAGCCAAGATCTAGCGGGTACGCAGTATTTT
TRBV10-3	few	.	TRBJ2-1	CAISEYSNEQFF	TGTGCCATCAGTGAATATAGTAATGAGCAGTTCTTC
TRBV7-3	.	.	TRBJ2-2	CASSRNGPQRATTGELFF	TGTGCCAGCAGTCGAAATGGACCCCAGCGTGCTACCACCGGGGAGCTGTTTTTT
TRBV6-4	.	TRBD2	TRBJ2-1	CASSDWGTSGNEQFF	TGTGCCAGCAGTGACTGGGGGACTAGCGGGAATGAGCAGTTCTTC